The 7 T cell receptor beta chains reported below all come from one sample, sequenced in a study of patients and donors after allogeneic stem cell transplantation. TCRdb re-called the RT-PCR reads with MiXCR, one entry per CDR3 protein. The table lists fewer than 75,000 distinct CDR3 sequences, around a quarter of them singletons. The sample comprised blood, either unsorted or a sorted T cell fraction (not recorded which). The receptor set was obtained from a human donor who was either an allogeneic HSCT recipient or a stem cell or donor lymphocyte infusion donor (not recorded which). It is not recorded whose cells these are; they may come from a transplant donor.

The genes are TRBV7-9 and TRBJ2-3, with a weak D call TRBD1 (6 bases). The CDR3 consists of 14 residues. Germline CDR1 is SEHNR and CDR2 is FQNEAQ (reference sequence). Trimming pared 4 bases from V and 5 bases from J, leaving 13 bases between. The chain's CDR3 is CASSWGPAEDTQYF. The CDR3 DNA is TGTGCCAGCAGCTGGGGGCCGGCTGAAGATACGCAGTATTTT.

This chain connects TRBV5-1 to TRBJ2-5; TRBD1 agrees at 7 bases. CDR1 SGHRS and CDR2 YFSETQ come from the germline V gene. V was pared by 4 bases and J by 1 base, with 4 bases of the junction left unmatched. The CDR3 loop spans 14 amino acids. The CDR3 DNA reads TGCGCCAGCAGCCCGGGGACAGCCCAAGAGACCCAGTACTTC. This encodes CASSPGTAQETQYF.

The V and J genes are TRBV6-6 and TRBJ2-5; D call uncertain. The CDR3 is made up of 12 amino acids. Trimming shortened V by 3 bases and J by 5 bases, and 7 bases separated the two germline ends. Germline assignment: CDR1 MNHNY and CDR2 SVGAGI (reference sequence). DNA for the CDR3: TGTGCCAGCAGTTATCACGAGGAGACCCAGTACTTC. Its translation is CASSYHEETQYF.

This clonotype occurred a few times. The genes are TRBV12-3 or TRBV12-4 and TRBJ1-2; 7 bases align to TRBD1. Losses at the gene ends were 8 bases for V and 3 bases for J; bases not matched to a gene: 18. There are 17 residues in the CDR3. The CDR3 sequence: CASSWGDSLVRDYGYTF. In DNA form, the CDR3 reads TGTGCCAGCTCCTGGGGGGACAGCCTCGTACGCGACTATGGCTACACCTTC.

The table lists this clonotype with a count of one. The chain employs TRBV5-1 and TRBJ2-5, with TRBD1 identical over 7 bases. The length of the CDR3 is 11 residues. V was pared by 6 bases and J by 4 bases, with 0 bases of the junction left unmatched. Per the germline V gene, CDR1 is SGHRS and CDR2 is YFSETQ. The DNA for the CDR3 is TGCGCCAGCAAGGGGGCAGAGACCCAGTACTTC. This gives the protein CASKGAETQYF.

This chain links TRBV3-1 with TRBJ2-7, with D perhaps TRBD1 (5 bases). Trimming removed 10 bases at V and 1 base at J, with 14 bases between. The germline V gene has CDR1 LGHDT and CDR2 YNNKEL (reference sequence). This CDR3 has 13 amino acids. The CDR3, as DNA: TGTGCCACCACAGGTGCGGATTCCTACGAGCAGTACTTC. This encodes CATTGADSYEQYF.

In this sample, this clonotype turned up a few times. The CDR3 DNA follows: TGTGCCAGCAGCCCCGGGACTAGCGGGAGCACAGATACGCAGTATTTT. This translates into CASSPGTSGSTDTQYF. The chain uses TRBV4-2 and TRBJ2-3; 12 nucleotides align to TRBD2. The CDR3 is 16 amino acids. Germline V gives CDR1 LGHNA, CDR2 YNFKEQ. With 4 bases clipped from V and 0 bases from J, the junction kept 2 bases outside the gene matches.